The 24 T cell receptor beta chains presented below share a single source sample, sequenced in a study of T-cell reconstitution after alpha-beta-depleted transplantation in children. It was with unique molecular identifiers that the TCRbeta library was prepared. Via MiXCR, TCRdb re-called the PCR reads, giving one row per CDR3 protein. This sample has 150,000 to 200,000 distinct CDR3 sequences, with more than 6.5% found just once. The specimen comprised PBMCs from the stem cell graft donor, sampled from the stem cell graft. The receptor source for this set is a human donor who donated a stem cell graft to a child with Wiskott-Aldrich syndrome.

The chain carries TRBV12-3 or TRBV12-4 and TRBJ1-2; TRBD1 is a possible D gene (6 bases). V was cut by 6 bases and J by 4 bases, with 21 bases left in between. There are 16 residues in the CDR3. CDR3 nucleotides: TGTGCCAGCAGGAACCGGGACATCCCGAACCCCTATGGCTACACCTTC. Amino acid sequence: CASRNRDIPNPYGYTF.

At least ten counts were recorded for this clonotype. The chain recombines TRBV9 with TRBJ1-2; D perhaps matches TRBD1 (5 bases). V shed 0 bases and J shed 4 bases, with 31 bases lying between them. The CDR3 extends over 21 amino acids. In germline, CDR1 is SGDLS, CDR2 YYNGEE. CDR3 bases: TGTGCCAGCAGCGTAGCGGTTGAGGGAGGCGAGCGGGACGGGACCTTCTATGGCTACACCTTC. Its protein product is CASSVAVEGGERDGTFYGYTF.

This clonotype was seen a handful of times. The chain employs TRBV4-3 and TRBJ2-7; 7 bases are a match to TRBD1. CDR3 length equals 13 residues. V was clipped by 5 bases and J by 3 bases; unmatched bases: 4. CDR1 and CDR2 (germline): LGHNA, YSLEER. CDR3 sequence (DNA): TGCGCCAGCAGCAAAACAGGGGACTACGAGCAGTACTTC. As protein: CASSKTGDYEQYF.

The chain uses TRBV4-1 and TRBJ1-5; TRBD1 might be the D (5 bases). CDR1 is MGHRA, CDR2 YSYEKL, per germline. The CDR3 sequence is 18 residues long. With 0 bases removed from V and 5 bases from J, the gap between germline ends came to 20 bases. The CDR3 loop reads CASSQDHVAGKGDQPQHF. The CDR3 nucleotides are TGCGCCAGCAGCCAAGATCATGTTGCAGGGAAGGGAGATCAGCCCCAGCATTTT.

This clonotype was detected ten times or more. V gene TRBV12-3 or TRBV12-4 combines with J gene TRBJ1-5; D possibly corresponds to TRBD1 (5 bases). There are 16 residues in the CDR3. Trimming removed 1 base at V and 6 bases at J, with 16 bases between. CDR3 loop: CASSLEVGPGGQPQHF. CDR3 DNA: TGTGCCAGCAGTTTAGAAGTTGGGCCGGGGGGTCAGCCCCAGCATTTT.

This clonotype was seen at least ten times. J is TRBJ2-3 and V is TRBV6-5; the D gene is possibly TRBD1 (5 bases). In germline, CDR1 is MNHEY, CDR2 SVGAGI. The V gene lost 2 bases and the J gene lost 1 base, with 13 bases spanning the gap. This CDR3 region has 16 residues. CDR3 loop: CASSYGRGLGTDTQYF. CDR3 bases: TGTGCCAGCAGTTACGGAAGGGGATTGGGCACAGATACGCAGTATTTT.

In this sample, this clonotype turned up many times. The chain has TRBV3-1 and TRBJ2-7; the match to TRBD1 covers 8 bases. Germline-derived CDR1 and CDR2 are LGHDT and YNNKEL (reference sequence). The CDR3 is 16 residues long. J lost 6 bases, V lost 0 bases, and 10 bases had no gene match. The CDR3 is CASSQEGMTGVGEQYF. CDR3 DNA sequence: TGTGCCAGCAGCCAAGAAGGAATGACAGGGGTGGGCGAGCAGTACTTC.

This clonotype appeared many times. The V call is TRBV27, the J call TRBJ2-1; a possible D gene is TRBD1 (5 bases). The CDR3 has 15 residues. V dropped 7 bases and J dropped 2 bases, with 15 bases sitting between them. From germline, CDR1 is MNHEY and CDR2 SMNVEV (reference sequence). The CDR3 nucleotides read TGTGCCAGCATGGGGCTGTTTGAACCCTACAATGAGCAGTTCTTC. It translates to CASMGLFEPYNEQFF.

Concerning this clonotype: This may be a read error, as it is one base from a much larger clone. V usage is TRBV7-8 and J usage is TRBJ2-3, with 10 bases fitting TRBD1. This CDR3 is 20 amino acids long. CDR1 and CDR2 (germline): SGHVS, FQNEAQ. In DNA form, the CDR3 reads TGTGCCAGCAGCCTACCTAAGACAGGGGGCGCCACCCCTAGCACAGATACGCAGTGTTTT. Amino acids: CASSLPKTGGATPSTDTQCF.

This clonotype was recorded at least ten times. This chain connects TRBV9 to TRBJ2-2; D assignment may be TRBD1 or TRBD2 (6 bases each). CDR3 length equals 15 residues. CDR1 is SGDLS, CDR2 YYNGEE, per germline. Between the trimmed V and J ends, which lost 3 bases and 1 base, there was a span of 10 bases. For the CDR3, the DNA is TGTGCCAGCAGCGCGCGGGGACAGAACACCGGGGAGCTGTTTTTT. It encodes CASSARGQNTGELFF.

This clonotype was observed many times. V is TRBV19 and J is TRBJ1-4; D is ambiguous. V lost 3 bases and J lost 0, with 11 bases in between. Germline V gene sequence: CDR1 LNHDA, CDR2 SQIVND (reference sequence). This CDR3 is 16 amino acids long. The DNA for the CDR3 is TGTGCCAGTAGTATTGTGCCGGTTGCAACTAATGAAAAACTGTTTTTT. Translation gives CASSIVPVATNEKLFF. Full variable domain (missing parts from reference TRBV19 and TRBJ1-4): DGGITQSPKYLFRKEGQNVTLSCEQNLNHDAMYWYRQDPGQGLRLIYYSQIVNDFQKGDIAEGYSVSREKKESFPLTVTSAQKNPTAFYLCASSIVPVATNEKLFFGSGTQLSVL.

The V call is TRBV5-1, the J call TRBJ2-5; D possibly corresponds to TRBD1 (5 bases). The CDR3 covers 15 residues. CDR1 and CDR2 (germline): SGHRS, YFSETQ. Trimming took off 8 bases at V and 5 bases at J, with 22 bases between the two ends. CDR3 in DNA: TGCGCCAGTGCTCTGGATGGGCGGTCAGGGGAGACCCAGTACTTC. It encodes CASALDGRSGETQYF. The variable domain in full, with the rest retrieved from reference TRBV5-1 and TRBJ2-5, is KAGVTQTPRYLIKTRGQQVTLSCSPISGHRSVSWYQQTPGQGLQFLFEYFSETQRNKGNFPGRFSGRQFSNSRSEMNVSTLELGDSALYLCASALDGRSGETQYFGPGTRLLVL.

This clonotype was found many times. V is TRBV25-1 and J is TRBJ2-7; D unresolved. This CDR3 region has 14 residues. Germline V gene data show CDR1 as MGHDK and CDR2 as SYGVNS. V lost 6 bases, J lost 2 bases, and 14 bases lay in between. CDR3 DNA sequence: TGTGCCAGCAGAGAGTCAGGCGGTGCCTACGAGCAGTACTTC. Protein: CASRESGGAYEQYF.

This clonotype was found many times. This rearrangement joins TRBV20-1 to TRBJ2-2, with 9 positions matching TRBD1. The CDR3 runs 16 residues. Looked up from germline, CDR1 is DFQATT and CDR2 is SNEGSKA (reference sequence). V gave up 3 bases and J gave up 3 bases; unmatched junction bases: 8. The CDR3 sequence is CSARRLRDRDTGELFF. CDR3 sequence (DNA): TGCAGTGCTAGGCGACTACGGGACAGGGACACCGGGGAGCTGTTTTTT.

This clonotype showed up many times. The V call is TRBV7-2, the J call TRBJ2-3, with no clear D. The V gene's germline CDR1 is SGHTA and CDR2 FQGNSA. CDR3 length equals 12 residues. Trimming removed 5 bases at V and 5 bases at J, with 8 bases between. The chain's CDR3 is CASSPMGDTQYF. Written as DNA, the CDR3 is TGTGCCAGCAGCCCGATGGGAGATACGCAGTATTTT.

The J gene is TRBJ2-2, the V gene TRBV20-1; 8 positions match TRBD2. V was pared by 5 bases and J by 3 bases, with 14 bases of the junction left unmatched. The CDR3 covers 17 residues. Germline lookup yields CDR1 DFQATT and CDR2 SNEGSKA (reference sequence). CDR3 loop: CSARTPLPGGDTGELFF. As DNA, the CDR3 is TGCAGTGCTCGAACCCCCCTCCCGGGGGGGGACACCGGGGAGCTGTTTTTT.

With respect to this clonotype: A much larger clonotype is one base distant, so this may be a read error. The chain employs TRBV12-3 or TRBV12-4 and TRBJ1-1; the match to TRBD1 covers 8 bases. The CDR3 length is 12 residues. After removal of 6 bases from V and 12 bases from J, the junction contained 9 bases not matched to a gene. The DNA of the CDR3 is TGTGCCAGCAGCCCGTACAGGGGGTATACTTTCTTT. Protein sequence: CASSPYRGYTFF.

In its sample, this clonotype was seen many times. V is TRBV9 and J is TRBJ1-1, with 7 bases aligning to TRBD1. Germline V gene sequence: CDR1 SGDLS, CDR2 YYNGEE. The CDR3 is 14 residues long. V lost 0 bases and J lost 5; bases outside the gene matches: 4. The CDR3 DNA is TGTGCCAGCAGCGTAGTAGGGGGCGGGACTGAAGCTTTCTTT. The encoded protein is CASSVVGGGTEAFF.

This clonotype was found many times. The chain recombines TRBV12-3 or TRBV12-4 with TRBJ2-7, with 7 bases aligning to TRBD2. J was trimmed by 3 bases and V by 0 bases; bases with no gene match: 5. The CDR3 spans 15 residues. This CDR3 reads CASSLAGGRGYEQYF. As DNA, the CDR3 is TGTGCCAGCAGTTTAGCGGGGGGGAGGGGCTACGAGCAGTACTTC.

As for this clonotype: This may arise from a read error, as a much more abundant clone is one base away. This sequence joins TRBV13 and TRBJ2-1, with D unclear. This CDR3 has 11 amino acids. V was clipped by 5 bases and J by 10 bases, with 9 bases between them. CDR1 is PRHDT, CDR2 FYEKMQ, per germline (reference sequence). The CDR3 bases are TGTGCCAGCAGCGTGACCCAGGAGCAGTTCTTC. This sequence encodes CASSVTQEQFF. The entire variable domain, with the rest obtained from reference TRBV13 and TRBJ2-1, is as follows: AAGVIQSPRHLIKEKRETATLKCYPIPRHDTVYWYQQGPGQDPQFLISFYEKMQSDKGSIPDRFSAQQFSDYHSELNMSSLELGDSALYFCASSVTQEQFFGPGTRLTVL.

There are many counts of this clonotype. The DNA of the CDR3 is TGCAGTGCCCAGCCCGCGGACAGGGATTATGATCAGCCCCAGCATTTT. It is translated as CSAQPADRDYDQPQHF. The genes are TRBV20-1 and TRBJ1-5; TRBD1 agrees at 8 bases. Germline V gives CDR1 DFQATT, CDR2 SNEGSKA (reference sequence). The V gene end was trimmed by 6 bases and the J gene end by 5 bases; junction bases not matched to a gene: 15. This CDR3 has 16 amino acids.

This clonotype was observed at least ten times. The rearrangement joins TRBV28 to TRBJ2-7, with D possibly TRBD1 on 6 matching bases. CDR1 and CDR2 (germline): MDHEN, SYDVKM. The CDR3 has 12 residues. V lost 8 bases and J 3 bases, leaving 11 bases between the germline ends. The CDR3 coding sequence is TGTGCCAGCTGGGACAACAGCTACGAGCAGTACTTC. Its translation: CASWDNSYEQYF.

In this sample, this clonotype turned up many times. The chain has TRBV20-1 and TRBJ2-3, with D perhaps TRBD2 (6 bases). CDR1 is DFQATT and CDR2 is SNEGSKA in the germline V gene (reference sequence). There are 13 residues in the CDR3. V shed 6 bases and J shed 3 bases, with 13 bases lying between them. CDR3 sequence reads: CSAGHGGTDTQYF. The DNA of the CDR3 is TGCAGTGCCGGGCACGGGGGAACAGATACGCAGTATTTT.

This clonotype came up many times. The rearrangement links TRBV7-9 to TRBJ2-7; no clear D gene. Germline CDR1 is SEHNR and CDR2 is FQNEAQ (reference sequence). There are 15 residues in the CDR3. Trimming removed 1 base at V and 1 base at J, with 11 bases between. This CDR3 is CASSLEGPRSYEQYF. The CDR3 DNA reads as TGTGCCAGCAGCTTAGAGGGCCCGCGGTCCTACGAGCAGTACTTC.